This TCR beta chain was recovered during a study of cytomegalovirus exposure and HLA in healthy donors (dated by TCRdb to between 2016 and 2019). Regarding the study in general: According to a later analysis, one platform produced both the roughly 110 validation repertoires and the 670 or so repertoires of the first cohort. High-throughput TCR immunosequencing, statistical association of individual TCRs with disease status, and machine learning were combined to predict cytomegalovirus infection status. In addition to the first cohort of 650 to 750 subjects, a separate validation cohort of 120 different subjects was used. The study aimed to test whether signatures of past pathogen exposure could be identified by cataloging public T cell receptors. On the study overall, not on this receptor specifically: A few of the identified cytomegalovirus-associated TCR beta chains were confirmed in vitro to be specific for cytomegalovirus antigens. Most TCR sequences were observed very rarely across donors, whereas some public TCRs were present in many individuals. Of the cluster scores, 94% were above 0 in a later analysis, which found that TCRs clustered in the first cohort also tended to co-occur in the 120 validation repertoires. In the study, around 160 TCR beta chains were listed as associated with cytomegalovirus. A later analysis lacked HLA typing for the validation cohort, so it scored co-occurrence in that cohort across all 120 repertoires. The classifier was reported to diagnose cytomegalovirus status with high specificity and sensitivity in both the original cohort and the validation cohort. It was suggested by the authors that the approach could potentially be generalized to other disease states and immunological phenotypes.

The donors belonged to the validation cohort of under 150 subjects, which was separate from the approximately 700-subject first cohort. Worth noting for this clone: This receptor's antigen is unknown. No base quality information exists; no much larger clone differs at one position.

Measured from the cysteine to the phenylalanine, the CDR3 is 13 residues long. Only the CDR3 part of the read is kept: 39 bases, read in frame from the first base. In the germline V gene (reference sequence), CDR1 corresponds to SEHNR and CDR2 to FQNEAQ. V is shortened by 5 bases, J by 1 base, and the region joining them spans 9 bases. The library was prepared using the immunoSEQ multiplex PCR assay. The authors processed their data as follows. A statistical classification framework was built to diagnose cytomegalovirus status from the catalog of TCR beta chain sequences. TCRdb obtained this table from immuneACCESS and retained in-frame rearrangements with V and J assigned. These tables miss some clones; where compared with another copy, unresolved V genes account for less than half of the shortfall, and the remainder is unexplained. V, J and clone size derive from that table, while D and trimming were established from the DNA sequence. The sample yields some 150,000 clones; 80% to 90% were counted once. In total, the top ten clones hold less than 8% of the sample.

Recombination linked TRBV7-9 to TRBJ2-7; the D segment could be TRBD1, given 6 matching bases. The receptor was derived from a woman in her 30s in good health and CMV-seropositive. Sequenced: PBMCs. The CDR3: CASSPDRSYEQYF. The bases read TGTGCCAGCAGCCCAGACAGGTCCTACGAGCAGTACTTC. The full variable domain, completed from the reference TRBV7-9 and TRBJ2-7 proteins outside the CDR3, reads DTGVSQNPRHKITKRGQNVTFRCDPISEHNRLYWYRQTLGQGPEFLTYFQNEAQLEKSRLLSDRFSAERPKGSFSTLEIQRTEQGDSAMYLCASSPDRSYEQYFGPGTRLTVT.